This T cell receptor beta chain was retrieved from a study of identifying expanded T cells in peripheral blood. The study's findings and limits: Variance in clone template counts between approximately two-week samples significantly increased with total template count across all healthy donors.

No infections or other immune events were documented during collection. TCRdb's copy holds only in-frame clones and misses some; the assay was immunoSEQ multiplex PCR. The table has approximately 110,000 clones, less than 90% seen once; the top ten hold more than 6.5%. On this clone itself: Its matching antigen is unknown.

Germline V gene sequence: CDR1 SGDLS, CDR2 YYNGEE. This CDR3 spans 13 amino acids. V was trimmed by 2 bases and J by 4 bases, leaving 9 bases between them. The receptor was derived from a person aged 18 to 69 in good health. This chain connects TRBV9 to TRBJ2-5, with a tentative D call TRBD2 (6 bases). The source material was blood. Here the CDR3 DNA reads TGTGCCAGCAGCGTGGCGGGGCGAGAGACCCAGTACTTC. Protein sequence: CASSVAGRETQYF.